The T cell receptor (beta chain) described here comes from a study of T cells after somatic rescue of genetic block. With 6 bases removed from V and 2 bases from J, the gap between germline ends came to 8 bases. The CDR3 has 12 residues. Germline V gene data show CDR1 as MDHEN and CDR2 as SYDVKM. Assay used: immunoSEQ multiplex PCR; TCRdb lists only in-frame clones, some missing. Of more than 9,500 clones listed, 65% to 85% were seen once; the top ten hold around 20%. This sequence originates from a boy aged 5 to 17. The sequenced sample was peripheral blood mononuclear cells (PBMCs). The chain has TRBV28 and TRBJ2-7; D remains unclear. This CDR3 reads CASRARPYEQYF. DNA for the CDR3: TGTGCCAGCAGAGCGCGCCCCTACGAGCAGTACTTC. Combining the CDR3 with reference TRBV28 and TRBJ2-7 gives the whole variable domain DVKVTQSSRYLVKRTGEKVFLECVQDMDHENMFWYRQDPGLGLRLIYFSYDVKMKEKGDIPEGYSVSREKKERFSLILESASTNQTSMYLCASRARPYEQYFGPGTRLTVT.